This entry features one T cell receptor beta chain sequence. Germline loops: CDR1 MDHEN, CDR2 SYDVKM. V trimming: 6 bases; J trimming: 8 bases; junction bases outside the gene matches: 11. This CDR3 is 14 amino acids long. PCR involved 60 Vbeta and 13 Jbeta primers. Only in-frame clones appear in the TCRdb table, and some are missing; sequencing was by immunoSEQ multiplex PCR. The table lists more than 110,000 clones, 65% to 80% of them singletons. The data are from a study of cytomegalovirus exposure and HLA in healthy donors. V and J are TRBV28 and TRBJ1-2, with 8 bases lining up with TRBD1. The clonotype was recovered from a woman under 40 in good health and CMV-seronegative. Material: PBMCs. The CDR3 is CASRSTTGAKGYTF. In DNA form, the CDR3 reads TGTGCCAGCAGGTCGACGACAGGGGCGAAGGGCTACACCTTC.